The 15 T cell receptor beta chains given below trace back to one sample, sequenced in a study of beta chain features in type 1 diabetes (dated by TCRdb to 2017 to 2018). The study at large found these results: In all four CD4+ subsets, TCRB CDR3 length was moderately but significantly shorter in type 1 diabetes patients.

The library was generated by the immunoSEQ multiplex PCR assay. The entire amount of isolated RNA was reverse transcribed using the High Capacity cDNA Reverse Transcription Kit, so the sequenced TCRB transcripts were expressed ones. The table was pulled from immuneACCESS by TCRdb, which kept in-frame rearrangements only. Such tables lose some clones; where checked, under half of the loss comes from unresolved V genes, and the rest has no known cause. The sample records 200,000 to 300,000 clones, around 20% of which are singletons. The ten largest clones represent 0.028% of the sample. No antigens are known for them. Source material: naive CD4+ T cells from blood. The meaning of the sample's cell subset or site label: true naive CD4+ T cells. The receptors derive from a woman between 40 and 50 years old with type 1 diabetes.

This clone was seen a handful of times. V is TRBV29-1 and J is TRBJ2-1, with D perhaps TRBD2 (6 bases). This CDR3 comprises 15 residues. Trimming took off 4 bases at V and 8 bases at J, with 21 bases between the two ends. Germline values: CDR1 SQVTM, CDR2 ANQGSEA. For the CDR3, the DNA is TGCAGCGTTGGGTTATGGCGCGGGACGGGCGATGAGCAGTTCTTC. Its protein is CSVGLWRGTGDEQFF.

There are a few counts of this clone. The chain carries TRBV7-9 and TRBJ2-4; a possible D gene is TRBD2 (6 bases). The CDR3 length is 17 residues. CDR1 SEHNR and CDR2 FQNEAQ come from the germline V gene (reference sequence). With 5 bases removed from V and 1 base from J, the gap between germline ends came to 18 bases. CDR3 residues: CASSLAWEAAAKNIQYF. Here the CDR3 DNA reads TGTGCCAGCAGCCTGGCGTGGGAGGCTGCGGCCAAAAACATTCAGTACTTC.

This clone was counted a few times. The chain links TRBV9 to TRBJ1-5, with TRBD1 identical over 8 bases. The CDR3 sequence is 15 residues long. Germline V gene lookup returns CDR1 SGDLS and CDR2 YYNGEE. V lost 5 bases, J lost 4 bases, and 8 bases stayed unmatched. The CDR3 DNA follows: TGTGCCAGCAGTCTAGGACAGGGTGAGAATCAGCCCCAGCATTTT. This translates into CASSLGQGENQPQHF.

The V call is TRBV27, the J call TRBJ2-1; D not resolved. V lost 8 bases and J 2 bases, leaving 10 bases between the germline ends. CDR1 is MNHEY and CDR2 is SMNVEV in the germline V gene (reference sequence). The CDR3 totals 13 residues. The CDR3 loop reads CASGHPTYNEQFF. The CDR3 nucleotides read TGTGCCAGCGGCCACCCAACCTACAATGAGCAGTTCTTC.

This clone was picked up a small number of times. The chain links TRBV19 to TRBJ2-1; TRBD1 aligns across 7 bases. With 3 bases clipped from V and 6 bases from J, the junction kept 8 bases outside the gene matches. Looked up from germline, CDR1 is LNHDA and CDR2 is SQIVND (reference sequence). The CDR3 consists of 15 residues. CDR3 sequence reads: CASSMGQLTSNEQFF. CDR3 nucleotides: TGTGCCAGTAGTATGGGACAGCTAACTTCCAATGAGCAGTTCTTC.

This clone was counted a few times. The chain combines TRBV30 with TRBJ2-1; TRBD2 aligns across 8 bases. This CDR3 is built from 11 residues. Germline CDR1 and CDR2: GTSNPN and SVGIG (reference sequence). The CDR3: CARTSTSEQFF. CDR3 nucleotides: TGTGCTCGGACTAGCACCAGTGAGCAGTTCTTC.

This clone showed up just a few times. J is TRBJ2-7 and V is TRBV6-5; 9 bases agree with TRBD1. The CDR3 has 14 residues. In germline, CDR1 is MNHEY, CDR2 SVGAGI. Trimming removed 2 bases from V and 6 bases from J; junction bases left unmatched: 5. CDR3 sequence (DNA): TGTGCCAGCAGTTACGACGGGACAGGGCCCGAGCAGTACTTC. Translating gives CASSYDGTGPEQYF.

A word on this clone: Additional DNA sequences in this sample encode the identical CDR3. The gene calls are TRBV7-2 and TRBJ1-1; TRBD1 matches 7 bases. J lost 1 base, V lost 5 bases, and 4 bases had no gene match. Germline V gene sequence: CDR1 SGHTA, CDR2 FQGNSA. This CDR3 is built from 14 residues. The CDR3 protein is CASSAGTANTEAFF. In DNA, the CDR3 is TGTGCCAGCAGCGCCGGGACAGCGAACACTGAAGCTTTCTTT.

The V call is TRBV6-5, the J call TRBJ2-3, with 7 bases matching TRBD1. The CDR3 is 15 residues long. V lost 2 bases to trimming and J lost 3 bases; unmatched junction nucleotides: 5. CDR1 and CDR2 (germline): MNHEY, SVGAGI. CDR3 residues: CASSYRGRRTDTQYF. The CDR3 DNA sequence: TGTGCCAGCAGTTACAGGGGGCGCAGGACAGATACGCAGTATTTT.

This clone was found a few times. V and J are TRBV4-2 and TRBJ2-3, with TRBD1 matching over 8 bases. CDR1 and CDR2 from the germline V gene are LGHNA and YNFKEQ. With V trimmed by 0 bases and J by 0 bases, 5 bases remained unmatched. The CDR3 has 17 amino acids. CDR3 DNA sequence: TGTGCCAGCAGCCAAGACCTCCAGGGGGCCAGCACAGATACGCAGTATTTT. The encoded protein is CASSQDLQGASTDTQYF.

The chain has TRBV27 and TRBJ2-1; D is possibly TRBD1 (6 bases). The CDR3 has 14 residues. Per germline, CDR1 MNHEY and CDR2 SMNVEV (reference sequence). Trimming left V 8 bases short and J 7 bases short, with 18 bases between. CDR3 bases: TGTGCCAGCCGCGGGCCCACCACAGGGAATGAGCAGTTCTTC. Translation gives CASRGPTTGNEQFF.

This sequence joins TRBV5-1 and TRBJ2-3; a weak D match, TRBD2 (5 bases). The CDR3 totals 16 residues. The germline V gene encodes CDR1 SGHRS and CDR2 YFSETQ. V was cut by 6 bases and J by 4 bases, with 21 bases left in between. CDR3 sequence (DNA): TGCGCCAGCAAACTTTGGACCGCTGGGAGCGCAGATACGCAGTATTTT. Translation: CASKLWTAGSADTQYF.

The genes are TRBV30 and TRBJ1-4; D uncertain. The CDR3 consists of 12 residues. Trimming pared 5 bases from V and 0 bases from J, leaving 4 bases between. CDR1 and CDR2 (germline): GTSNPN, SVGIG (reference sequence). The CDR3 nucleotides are TGTGCCTGGCGTACAACTAATGAAAAACTGTTTTTT. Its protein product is CAWRTTNEKLFF.

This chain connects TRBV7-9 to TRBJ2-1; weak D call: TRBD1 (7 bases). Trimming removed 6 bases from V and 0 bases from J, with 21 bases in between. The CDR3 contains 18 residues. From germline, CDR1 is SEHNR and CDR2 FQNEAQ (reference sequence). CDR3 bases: TGTGCCAGCAGTCAGGGGGGATTGAGCCCACGCTCCTACAATGAGCAGTTCTTC. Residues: CASSQGGLSPRSYNEQFF.

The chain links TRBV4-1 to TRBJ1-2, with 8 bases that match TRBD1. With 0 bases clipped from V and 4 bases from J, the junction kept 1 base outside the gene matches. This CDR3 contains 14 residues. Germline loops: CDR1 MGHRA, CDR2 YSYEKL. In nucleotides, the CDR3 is TGCGCCAGCAGCCAAGAGGGACAGGTCTATGGCTACACCTTC. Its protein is CASSQEGQVYGYTF.